This paragraph covers one TCR beta chain sequence. Antigen: not known. These data come from a study of blood T cells in healthy people across ages. Study-wide points: CMV infection status of these donors was not known. Higher naive T cell percentage went strongly together with higher TCR beta diversity. Conclusively comparing naive with antigen-experienced cells was impossible with unsorted PBMCs.

The V gene's germline CDR1 is SGHRS and CDR2 YFSETQ. The CDR3 runs to 17 residues. Trimming took 0 bases from V and 1 from J, leaving 15 bases between them. Every donor contributed 8 to 10 milliliters of peripheral blood by blood draw. A J-beta primer mix and a sample-barcoded 5' primer were used in a second PCR of roughly 6 to 12 cycles. TCRdb called the 5' RACE reads again in MiXCR, with one record for every CDR3 protein. The table shows around 800,000 distinct CDR3 sequences, with more than 40% occurring only once. The receptor was derived from a man in his sixties in good health. Sequencing was performed on blood. This sequence joins TRBV5-1 and TRBJ2-3, with D perhaps assigned TRBD1 or TRBD2 (5 bases each). The CDR3, as DNA: TGCGCCAGCAGCTTGGTTGGGACGGCCCCTCGCACAGATACGCAGTATTTT. This codes for CASSLVGTAPRTDTQYF.